The entry below describes one T cell receptor (beta chain). Its antigen is unknown. This sample was included in a study of a mutant IDH1 vaccine in newly diagnosed glioma. Background on the study: Averaging roughly 40 years of age, treated patients were about 60% male and around 38% female. Patients had received radiotherapy, temozolomide, or both previously, most receiving both. Broader study findings: There seemed to be no relation between pseudoprogression and changes in top peripheral T cell clonotypes. There were vaccine-induced immune responses in just under 95% of the patients.

Only in-frame clones appear in the TCRdb table, and some are missing; sequencing was by immunoSEQ multiplex PCR. The sample yields about 24,000 clones, approximately 90% seen once. Germline V gives CDR1 MGHRA, CDR2 YSYEKL. This CDR3 is built from 15 residues. V shed 0 bases and J shed 4 bases, with 12 bases lying between them. This sample's time point: baseline, week 1 (first vaccination visit). Treatment of the sample: pre-vaccination baseline after standard-of-care therapy. The source material was PBMCs, sampled from a glioma patient treated with radiotherapy, temozolomide or both. J is TRBJ1-1 and V is TRBV4-1; D possibly corresponds to TRBD1 (5 bases). The sequence came from a man in his thirties or forties with glioma. CDR3 DNA sequence: TGCGCCAGCAGCCAAGATTCGGGGGGAGGCACTGAAGCTTTCTTT. Amino acids: CASSQDSGGGTEAFF.